A single sample gave rise to the 13 T cell receptor beta chains below, sequenced in a study of cytomegalovirus exposure and HLA in healthy donors. PCR involved 60 Vbeta and 13 Jbeta primers. The data were produced by immunoSEQ multiplex PCR, yet TCRdb's version contains in-frame clones alone and is incomplete. The sample has 93,000 or so clones; approximately 84% are singletons. The material sequenced was PBMCs. The receptors shown here come from a woman aged 18-29 years in good health and CMV-seropositive.

The chain carries TRBV2 and TRBJ1-5; D perhaps matches TRBD1 (6 bases). The CDR3 runs to 15 residues. Germline V lookup: CDR1 SNHLY, CDR2 FYNNEI. Trimming took 2 bases from V and 1 from J, leaving 9 bases between them. Here the CDR3 reads CASSEYRVSNQPQHF. The DNA of the CDR3 is TGTGCCAGCAGTGAATACAGGGTGAGCAATCAGCCCCAGCATTTT.

This clone was seen more than once but under ten times. The chain recombines TRBV25-1 with TRBJ1-1, with D perhaps matching TRBD1 (5 bases). V dropped 6 bases and J dropped 11 bases, with 13 bases sitting between them. The CDR3 loop spans 11 amino acids. The germline gives CDR1 MGHDK, CDR2 SYGVNS. Here the CDR3 DNA reads TGTGCCAGCAGGGAAGGGGCCGGGGCTTTCTTT. Translation: CASREGAGAFF.

This clone has more than one count but fewer than ten. The chain combines TRBV5-1 with TRBJ1-1; maybe TRBD1 (5 bases). The CDR3 sequence is 15 residues long. V was trimmed by 4 bases and J by 0 bases, leaving 13 bases between them. Germline V gene data show CDR1 as SGHRS and CDR2 as YFSETQ. The CDR3 DNA is TGCGCCAGCAGCGCCCAGACAGAATTGAACACTGAAGCTTTCTTT. It codes for CASSAQTELNTEAFF.

The chain links TRBV14 to TRBJ1-2; D is perhaps TRBD1 (5 bases). Germline lookup yields CDR1 SGHDN and CDR2 FVKESK. The germline V and J ends were trimmed by 6 bases and 4 bases, with 12 bases remaining between them. The CDR3 is 13 amino acids. Here the CDR3 reads CASSTRDLYGYTF. CDR3 sequence (DNA): TGTGCCAGCAGTACCAGGGATCTCTATGGCTACACCTTC.

V gene TRBV18 combines with J gene TRBJ2-5, with D maybe TRBD1 (7 bases). V shed 3 bases and J shed 2 bases, with 13 bases lying between them. Germline values: CDR1 KGHSH, CDR2 LQKENI. CDR3 length equals 15 residues. DNA of the CDR3: TGTGCCAGCTCACCTCCTCAGGGGGGACAAGAGACCCAGTACTTC. Protein product: CASSPPQGGQETQYF.

In DNA, the CDR3 is TGTGCCAGCAGTTTATCGACTAGCGGGTTGGGTGGTGAGCAGTTCTTC. Translating gives CASSLSTSGLGGEQFF. The chain employs TRBV27 and TRBJ2-1, with 10 bases identical to TRBD2. Germline lookup yields CDR1 MNHEY and CDR2 SMNVEV (reference sequence). The CDR3 length is 16 residues. The V and J ends lost 0 bases and 9 bases, in that order; junction bases with no gene match: 8.

V is TRBV19 and J is TRBJ1-1; the D is unclear. V was clipped by 1 base and J by 11 bases, with 11 bases between them. The CDR3 runs 12 residues. CDR1 and CDR2 (germline): LNHDA, SQIVND (reference sequence). Here the CDR3 reads CASSIVEGSAFF. The CDR3 nucleotides read TGTGCCAGTAGTATAGTAGAGGGATCTGCTTTCTTT.

This chain links TRBV7-2 with TRBJ1-2, with 8 bases that match TRBD1. The CDR3 runs 17 residues. Germline loops: CDR1 SGHTA, CDR2 FQGNSA. With 1 base clipped from V and 2 bases from J, the junction kept 9 bases outside the gene matches. CDR3 DNA: TGTGCCAGCAGCTTAGGCGGACAGGGAGGAGGGAACTATGGCTACACCTTC. Translation gives CASSLGGQGGGNYGYTF.

J is TRBJ2-7 and V is TRBV5-1; D uncertain. Trimming took off 2 bases at V and 4 bases at J, with 10 bases between the two ends. This CDR3 has 13 residues. Germline CDR1 SGHRS, CDR2 YFSETQ. CDR3 sequence reads: CASSLRQEYEQYF. The CDR3 bases are TGCGCCAGCAGCTTAAGACAAGAATACGAGCAGTACTTC.

This chain joins TRBV4-1 and TRBJ2-7, with 11 positions matching TRBD2. This CDR3 comprises 15 residues. Trimming took 4 bases from V and 2 from J; bases not matched to a gene: 4. The germline CDR1 and CDR2 sequences are MGHRA and YSYEKL. The CDR3 loop reads CASSRTSGGPYEQYF. CDR3 DNA sequence: TGCGCCAGCAGCCGAACTAGCGGGGGACCCTACGAGCAGTACTTC.

The chain's CDR3 is CASSPPGAGTYEQYF. The CDR3 DNA reads as TGTGCCAGCAGCCCCCCCGGAGCAGGGACCTACGAGCAGTACTTC. The chain joins TRBV13 to TRBJ2-7; D is perhaps TRBD1 (5 bases). CDR1 and CDR2 from the germline V gene are PRHDT and FYEKMQ (reference sequence). This CDR3 is 15 amino acids long. The V end lost 5 bases, the J end lost 2 bases, and 16 bases lay between the germline ends.

The genes are TRBV6-5 and TRBJ2-7, with D hard to call. The CDR3 loop spans 14 amino acids. Trimming removed 4 bases from V and 6 bases from J, with 16 bases in between. Germline assignment: CDR1 MNHEY and CDR2 SVGAGI. CDR3 coding DNA: TGTGCCAGCAGTTCGCGCGGCCGAACCTCCGAGCAGTACTTC. Translated: CASSSRGRTSEQYF.

This clone came up once. The gene calls are TRBV28 and TRBJ2-7; D is uncertain. Germline assignment: CDR1 MDHEN and CDR2 SYDVKM. Trimming pared 3 bases from V and 4 bases from J, leaving 10 bases between. The CDR3 has 13 amino acids. For the CDR3, the DNA is TGTGCCAGCAGTTTTCGTCAGATTTACGAGCAGTACTTC. Translation: CASSFRQIYEQYF.